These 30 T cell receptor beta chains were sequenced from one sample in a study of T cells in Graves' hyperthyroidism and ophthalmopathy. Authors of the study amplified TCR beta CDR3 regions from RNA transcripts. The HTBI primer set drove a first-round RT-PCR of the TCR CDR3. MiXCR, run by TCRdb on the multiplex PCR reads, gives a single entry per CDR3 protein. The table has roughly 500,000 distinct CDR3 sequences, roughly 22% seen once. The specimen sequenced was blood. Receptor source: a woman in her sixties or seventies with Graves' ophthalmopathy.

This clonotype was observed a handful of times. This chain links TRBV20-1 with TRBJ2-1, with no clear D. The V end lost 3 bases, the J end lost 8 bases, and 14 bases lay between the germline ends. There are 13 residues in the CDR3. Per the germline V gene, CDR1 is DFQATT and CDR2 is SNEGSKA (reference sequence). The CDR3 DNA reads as TGCAGTGCTAGTGATGGAGTTGTCTATGAGCAGTTCTTC. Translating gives CSASDGVVYEQFF.

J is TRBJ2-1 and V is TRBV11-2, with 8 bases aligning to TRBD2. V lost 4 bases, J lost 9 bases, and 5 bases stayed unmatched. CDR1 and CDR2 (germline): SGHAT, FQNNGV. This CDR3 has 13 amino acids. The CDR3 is CASSWGLGGEQFF. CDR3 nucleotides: TGTGCCAGCAGCTGGGGACTAGGGGGTGAGCAGTTCTTC.

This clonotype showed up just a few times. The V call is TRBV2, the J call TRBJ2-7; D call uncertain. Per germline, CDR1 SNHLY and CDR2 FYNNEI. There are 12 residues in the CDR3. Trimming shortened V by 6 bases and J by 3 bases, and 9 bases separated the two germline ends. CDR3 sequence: CASRPNYYEQYF. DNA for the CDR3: TGTGCCAGCAGGCCTAATTACTACGAGCAGTACTTC.

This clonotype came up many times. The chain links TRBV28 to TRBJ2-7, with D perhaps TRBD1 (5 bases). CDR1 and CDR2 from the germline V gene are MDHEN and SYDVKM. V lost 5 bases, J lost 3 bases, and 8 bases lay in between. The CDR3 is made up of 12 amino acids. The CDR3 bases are TGTGCCAGCAGTGTAGGGGTCTACGAGCAGTACTTC. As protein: CASSVGVYEQYF. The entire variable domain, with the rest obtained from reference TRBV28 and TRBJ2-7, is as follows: DVKVTQSSRYLVKRTGEKVFLECVQDMDHENMFWYRQDPGLGLRLIYFSYDVKMKEKGDIPEGYSVSREKKERFSLILESASTNQTSMYLCASSVGVYEQYFGPGTRLTVT.

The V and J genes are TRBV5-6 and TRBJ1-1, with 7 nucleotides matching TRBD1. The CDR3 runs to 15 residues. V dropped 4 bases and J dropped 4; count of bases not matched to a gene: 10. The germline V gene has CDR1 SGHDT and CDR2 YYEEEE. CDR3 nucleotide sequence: TGTGCCAGCAGCCCTTTAGGGGGCGCGTTCACTGAAGCTTTCTTT. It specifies CASSPLGGAFTEAFF.

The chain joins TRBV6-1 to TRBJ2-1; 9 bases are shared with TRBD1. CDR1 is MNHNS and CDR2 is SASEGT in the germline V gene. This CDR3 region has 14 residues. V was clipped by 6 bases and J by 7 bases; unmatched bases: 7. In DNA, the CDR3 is TGTGCCAGCAGGCGACCGGGACAGGGTAATGAGCAGTTCTTC. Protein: CASRRPGQGNEQFF.

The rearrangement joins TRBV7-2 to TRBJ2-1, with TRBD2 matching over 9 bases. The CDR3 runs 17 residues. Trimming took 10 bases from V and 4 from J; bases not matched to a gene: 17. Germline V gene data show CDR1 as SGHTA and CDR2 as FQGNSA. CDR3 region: CATMDRRPGLAYNEQFF. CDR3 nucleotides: TGTGCCACCATGGACAGGCGACCCGGACTAGCGTACAATGAGCAGTTCTTC.

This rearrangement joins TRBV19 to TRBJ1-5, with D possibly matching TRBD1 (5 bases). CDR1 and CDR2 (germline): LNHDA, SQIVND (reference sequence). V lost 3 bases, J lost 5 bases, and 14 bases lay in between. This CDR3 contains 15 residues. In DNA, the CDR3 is TGTGCCAGTAGTATCGCGGGCAGGGACCATCAGCCCCAGCATTTT. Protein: CASSIAGRDHQPQHF.

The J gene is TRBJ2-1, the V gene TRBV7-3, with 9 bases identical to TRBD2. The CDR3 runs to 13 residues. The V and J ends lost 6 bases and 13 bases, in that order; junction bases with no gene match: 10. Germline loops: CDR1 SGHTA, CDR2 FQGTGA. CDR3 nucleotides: TGTGCCAGCAGTACTGGGGCGGGAGGGCATCAGTTCTTC. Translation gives CASSTGAGGHQFF.

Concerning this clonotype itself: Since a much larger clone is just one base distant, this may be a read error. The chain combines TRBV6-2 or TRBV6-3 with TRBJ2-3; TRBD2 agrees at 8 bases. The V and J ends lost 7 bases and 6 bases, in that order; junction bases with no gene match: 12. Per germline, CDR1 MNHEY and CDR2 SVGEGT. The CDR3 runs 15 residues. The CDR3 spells CASIGPAGVGDTQYF. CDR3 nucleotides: TGTGCCAGCATCGGTCCAGCGGGAGTGGGGGATACGCAGTATTTT.

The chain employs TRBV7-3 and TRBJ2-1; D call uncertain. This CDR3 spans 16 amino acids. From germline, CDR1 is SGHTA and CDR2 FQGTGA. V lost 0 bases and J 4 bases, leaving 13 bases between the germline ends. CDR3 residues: CASSLTPGLDYNEQFF. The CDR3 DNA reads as TGTGCCAGCAGCTTAACCCCAGGCCTAGATTACAATGAGCAGTTCTTC. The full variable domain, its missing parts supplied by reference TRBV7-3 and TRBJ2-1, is GAGVSQTPSNKVTEKGKYVELRCDPISGHTALYWYRQSLGQGPEFLIYFQGTGAADDSGLPNDRFFAVRPEGSVSTLKIQRTERGDSAVYLCASSLTPGLDYNEQFFGPGTRLTVL.

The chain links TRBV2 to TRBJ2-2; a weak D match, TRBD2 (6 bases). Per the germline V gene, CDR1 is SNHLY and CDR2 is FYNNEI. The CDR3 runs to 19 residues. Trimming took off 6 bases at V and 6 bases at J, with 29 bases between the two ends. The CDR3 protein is CASSQETDGGWDLAGELFF. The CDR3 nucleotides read TGTGCCAGCAGCCAAGAAACGGACGGGGGATGGGATCTCGCCGGGGAGCTGTTTTTT.

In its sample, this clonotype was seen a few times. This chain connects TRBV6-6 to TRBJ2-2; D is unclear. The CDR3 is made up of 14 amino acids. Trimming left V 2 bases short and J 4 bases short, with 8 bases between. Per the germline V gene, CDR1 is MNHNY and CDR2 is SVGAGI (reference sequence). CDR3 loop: CASSYGRSTGELFF. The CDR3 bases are TGTGCCAGCAGTTACGGGCGTTCCACCGGGGAGCTGTTTTTT.

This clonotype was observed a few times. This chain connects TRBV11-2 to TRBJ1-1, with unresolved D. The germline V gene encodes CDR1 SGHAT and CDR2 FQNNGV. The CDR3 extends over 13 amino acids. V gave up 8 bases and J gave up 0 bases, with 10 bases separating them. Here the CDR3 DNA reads TGTGCCAGCGGAGGGATCATGAACACTGAAGCTTTCTTT. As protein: CASGGIMNTEAFF.

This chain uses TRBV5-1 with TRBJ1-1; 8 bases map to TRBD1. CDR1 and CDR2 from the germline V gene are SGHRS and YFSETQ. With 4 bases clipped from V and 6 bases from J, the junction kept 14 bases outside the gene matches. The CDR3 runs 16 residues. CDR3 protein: CASSTGGADRVAEAFF. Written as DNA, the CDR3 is TGCGCCAGCAGCACTGGAGGCGCGGACAGGGTCGCTGAAGCTTTCTTT. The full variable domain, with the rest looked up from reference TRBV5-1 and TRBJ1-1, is KAGVTQTPRYLIKTRGQQVTLSCSPISGHRSVSWYQQTPGQGLQFLFEYFSETQRNKGNFPGRFSGRQFSNSRSEMNVSTLELGDSALYLCASSTGGADRVAEAFFGQGTRLTVV.

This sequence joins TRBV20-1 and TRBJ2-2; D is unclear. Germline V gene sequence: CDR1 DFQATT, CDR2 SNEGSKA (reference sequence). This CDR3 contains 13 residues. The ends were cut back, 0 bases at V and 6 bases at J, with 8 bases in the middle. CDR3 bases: TGCAGTGCTAGAGAAGACGTCGCCGGGGAGCTGTTTTTT. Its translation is CSAREDVAGELFF.

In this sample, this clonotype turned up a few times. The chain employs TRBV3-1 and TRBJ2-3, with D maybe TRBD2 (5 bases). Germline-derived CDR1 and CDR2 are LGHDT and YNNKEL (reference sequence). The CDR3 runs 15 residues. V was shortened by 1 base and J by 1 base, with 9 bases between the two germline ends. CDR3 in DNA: TGTGCCAGCAGCCAAGGGCGGGCACGCACAGATACGCAGTATTTT. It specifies CASSQGRARTDTQYF.

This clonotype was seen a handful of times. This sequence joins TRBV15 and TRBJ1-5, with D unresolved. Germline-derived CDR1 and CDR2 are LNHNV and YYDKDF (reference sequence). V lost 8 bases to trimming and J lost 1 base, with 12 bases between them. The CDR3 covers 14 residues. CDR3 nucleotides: TGTGCCACCCGCGCCGAGGTCAGCAATCAGCCCCAGCATTTT. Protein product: CATRAEVSNQPQHF.

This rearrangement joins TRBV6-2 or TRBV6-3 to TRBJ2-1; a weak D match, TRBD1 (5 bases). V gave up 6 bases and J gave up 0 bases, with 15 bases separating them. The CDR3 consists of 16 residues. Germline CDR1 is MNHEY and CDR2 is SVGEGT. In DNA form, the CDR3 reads TGTGCCAGCAGCCCTGCCAGGGTAAGCTCCTACAATGAGCAGTTCTTC. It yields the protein CASSPARVSSYNEQFF.

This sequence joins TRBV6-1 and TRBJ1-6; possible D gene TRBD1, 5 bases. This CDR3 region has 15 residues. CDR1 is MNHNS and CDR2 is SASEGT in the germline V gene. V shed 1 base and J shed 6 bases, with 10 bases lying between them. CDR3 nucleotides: TGTGCCAGCAGTGAAGGGCCGGGACTTAATTCACCCCTCCACTTT. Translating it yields CASSEGPGLNSPLHF.

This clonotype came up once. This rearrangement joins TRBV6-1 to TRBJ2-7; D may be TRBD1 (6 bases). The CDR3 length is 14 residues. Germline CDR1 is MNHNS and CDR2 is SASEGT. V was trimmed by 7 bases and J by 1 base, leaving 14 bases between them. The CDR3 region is CASISWGLSYEQYF. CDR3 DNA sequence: TGTGCCAGCATCTCTTGGGGGCTTTCCTACGAGCAGTACTTC.

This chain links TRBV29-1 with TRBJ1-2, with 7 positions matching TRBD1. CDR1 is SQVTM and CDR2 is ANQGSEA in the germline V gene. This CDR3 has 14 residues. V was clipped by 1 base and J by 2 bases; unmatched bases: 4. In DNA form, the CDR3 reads TGCAGCGTTGAAGCTGGGGACAGCAACTATGGCTACACCTTC. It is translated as CSVEAGDSNYGYTF.

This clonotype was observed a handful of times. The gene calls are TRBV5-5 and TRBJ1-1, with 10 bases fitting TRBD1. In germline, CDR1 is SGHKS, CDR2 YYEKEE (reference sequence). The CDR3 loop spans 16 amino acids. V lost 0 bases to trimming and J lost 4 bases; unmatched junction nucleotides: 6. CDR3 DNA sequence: TGTGCCAGCAGCTTGGCCACACGGACAGGGGGCACTGAAGCTTTCTTT. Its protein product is CASSLATRTGGTEAFF.

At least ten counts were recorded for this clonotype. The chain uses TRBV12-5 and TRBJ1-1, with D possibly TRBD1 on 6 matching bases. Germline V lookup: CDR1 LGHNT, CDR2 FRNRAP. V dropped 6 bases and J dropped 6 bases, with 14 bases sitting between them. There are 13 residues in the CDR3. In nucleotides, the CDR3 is TGTGCTAGTGGGACCCTGAACAGGGCTGAAGCTTTCTTT. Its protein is CASGTLNRAEAFF. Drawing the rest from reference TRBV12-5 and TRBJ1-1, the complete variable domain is DARVTQTPRHKVTEMGQEVTMRCQPILGHNTVFWYRQTMMQGLELLAYFRNRAPLDDSGMPKDRFSAEMPDATLATLKIQPSEPRDSAVYFCASGTLNRAEAFFGQGTRLTVV.

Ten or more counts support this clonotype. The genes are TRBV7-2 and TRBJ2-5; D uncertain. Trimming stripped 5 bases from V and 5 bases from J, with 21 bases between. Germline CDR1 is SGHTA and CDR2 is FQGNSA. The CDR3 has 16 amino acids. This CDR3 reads CASSRAPVGVGETQYF. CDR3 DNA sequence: TGTGCCAGCAGCCGAGCTCCTGTTGGGGTGGGGGAGACCCAGTACTTC.

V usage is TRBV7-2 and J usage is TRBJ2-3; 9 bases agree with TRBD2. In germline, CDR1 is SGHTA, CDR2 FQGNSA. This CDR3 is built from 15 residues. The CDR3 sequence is CPQGREGEGADTQYF. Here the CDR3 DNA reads TGTCCACAAGGGCGGGAGGGGGAGGGGGCAGATACGCAGTATTTT.

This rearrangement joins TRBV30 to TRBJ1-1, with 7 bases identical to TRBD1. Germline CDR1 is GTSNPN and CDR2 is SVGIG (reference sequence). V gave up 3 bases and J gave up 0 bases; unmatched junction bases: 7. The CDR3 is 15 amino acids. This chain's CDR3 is CAWRYPGQMNTEAFF. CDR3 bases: TGTGCCTGGAGATATCCGGGACAGATGAACACTGAAGCTTTCTTT.

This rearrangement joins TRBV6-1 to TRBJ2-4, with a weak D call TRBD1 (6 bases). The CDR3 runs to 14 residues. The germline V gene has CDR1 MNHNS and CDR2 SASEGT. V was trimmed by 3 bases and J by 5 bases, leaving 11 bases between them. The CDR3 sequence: CASSDSGVQNIQYF. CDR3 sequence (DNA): TGTGCCAGCAGTGATTCAGGGGTCCAAAACATTCAGTACTTC.

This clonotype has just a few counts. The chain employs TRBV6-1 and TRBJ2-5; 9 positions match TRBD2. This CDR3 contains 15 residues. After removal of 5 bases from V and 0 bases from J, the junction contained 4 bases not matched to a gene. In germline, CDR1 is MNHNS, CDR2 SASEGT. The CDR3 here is CASSRSGRNQETQYF. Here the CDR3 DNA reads TGTGCCAGCAGTCGGAGCGGGAGGAACCAAGAGACCCAGTACTTC.

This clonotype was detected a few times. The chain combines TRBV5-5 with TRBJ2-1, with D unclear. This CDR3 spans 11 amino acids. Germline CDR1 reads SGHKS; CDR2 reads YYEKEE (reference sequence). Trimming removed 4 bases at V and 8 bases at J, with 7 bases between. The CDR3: CASSQVDEQFF. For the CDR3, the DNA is TGTGCCAGCAGCCAAGTGGATGAGCAGTTCTTC. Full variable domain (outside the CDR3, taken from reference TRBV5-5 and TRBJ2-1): DAGVTQSPTHLIKTRGQQVTLRCSPISGHKSVSWYQQVLGQGPQFIFQYYEKEERGRGNFPDRFSARQFPNYSSELNVNALLLGDSALYLCASSQVDEQFFGPGTRLTVL.